This T cell receptor (beta chain) was found in a study of blood T cell repertoires in COVID-19. The V gene end was trimmed by 5 bases and the J gene end by 1 base; junction bases not matched to a gene: 7. CDR3 length: 15 residues. From germline, CDR1 is LNHDA and CDR2 SQIVND (reference sequence). The authors' processing: Cell counts per sample came from amplifying reference gene primers. Method: immunoSEQ multiplex PCR; TCRdb's copy keeps in-frame clones and lacks some. V and J calls and clone size are copied from that table; D and trimming were computed from the DNA. Of about 170,000 clones in the sample, approximately 83% were seen once.

The chain recombines TRBV19 with TRBJ2-5; TRBD1 matches 7 bases. Input material: peripheral blood. The receptor was derived from a woman aged 80 or over with acute or convalescent COVID-19. As DNA, the CDR3 is TGTGCCAGTAGTCCTAGACAGGGTCTCCAAGAGACCCAGTACTTC. Its translation: CASSPRQGLQETQYF.